This T cell receptor (beta chain) comes out of a study of blood T cell repertoires in COVID-19. Study-level information: Sample material is recorded as cDNA or gDNA derived from T cells, B-cell-depleted T cells, or PBMCs.

Original processing methods: Quantification of nucleated cells was approximated via reference gene primer amplification. Sequencing used immunoSEQ multiplex PCR; TCRdb keeps in-frame clones, though not all of them. That table furnishes V, J and clone size, whereas the DNA furnished D and trimming. The repertoire holds 250,000 or so clones, with 80% to 90% as singletons. From germline, CDR1 is SGHNT and CDR2 YYREEE (reference sequence). This CDR3 has 14 residues. Trimming at V came to 4 bases and at J to 8 bases, leaving 2 bases not matched to a gene. Sequencing was done on a sample of peripheral blood. The TCR comes from a man aged 55-75 years with acute or convalescent COVID-19. The chain uses TRBV5-4 and TRBJ1-6, with TRBD1 matching over 11 bases. The CDR3 coding sequence is TGTGCCAGCAGCAGGACAGGGGGCTATTCACCCCTCCACTTT. Translating it yields CASSRTGGYSPLHF.